This T cell receptor beta chain was observed in a study of identical twins. This clonotype was observed a handful of times. Its specificity is unknown. Via MiXCR, TCRdb re-called the 5' RACE reads, giving one row per CDR3 protein. In the table there are about 720,000 distinct CDR3 sequences, 15% to 20% of which are singletons. V lost 6 bases and J lost 2, with 16 bases in between. Germline lookup yields CDR1 DFQATT and CDR2 SNEGSKA (reference sequence). The CDR3 loop spans 14 amino acids. Study-wide results and limits: Beta out-of-frame sequences showed weaker excess twin sharing.

These data also featured in a second study, about T cells expressing NK-cell markers. That study adds: In several experiments, an anti-gamma-delta TCR antibody restricted sorting to alpha-beta TCR T cells.

The chain links TRBV20-1 to TRBJ2-5; D remains ambiguous. The sample was PBMCs. The TCR sequence derives from a woman younger than 30 in good health. The CDR3 region has the DNA TGCAGTGCGGCCAAAAGAAGGGAACAAGAGACCCAGTACTTC. Residues: CSAAKRREQETQYF.